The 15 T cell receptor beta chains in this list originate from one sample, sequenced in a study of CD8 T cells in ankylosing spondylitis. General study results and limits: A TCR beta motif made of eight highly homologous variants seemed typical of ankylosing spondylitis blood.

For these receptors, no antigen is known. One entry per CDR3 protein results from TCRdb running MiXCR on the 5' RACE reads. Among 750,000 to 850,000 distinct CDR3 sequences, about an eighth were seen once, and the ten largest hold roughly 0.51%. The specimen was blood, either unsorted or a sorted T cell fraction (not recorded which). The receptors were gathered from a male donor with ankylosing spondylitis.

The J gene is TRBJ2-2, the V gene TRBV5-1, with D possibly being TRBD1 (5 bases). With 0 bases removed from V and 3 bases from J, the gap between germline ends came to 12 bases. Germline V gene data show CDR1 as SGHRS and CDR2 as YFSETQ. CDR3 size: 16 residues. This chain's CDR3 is CASSLAKTAHTGELFF. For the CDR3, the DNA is TGCGCCAGCAGCTTGGCTAAGACAGCCCACACCGGGGAGCTGTTTTTT.

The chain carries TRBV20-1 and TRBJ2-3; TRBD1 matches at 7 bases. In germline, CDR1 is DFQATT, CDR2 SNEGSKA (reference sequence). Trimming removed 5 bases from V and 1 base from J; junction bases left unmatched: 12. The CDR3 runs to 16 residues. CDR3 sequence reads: CSAPTTGERGTDTQYF. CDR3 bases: TGCAGTGCTCCTACAACAGGGGAACGAGGCACAGATACGCAGTATTTT.

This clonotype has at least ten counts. CDR3 sequence: CASSYSQGTEAFF. The CDR3 region has the DNA TGTGCCAGCAGTTACTCCCAGGGAACTGAAGCTTTCTTT. The chain has TRBV6-5 and TRBJ1-1, with D possibly matching TRBD1 (5 bases). Germline values: CDR1 MNHEY, CDR2 SVGAGI. Trimming took off 0 bases at V and 5 bases at J, with 7 bases between the two ends. The CDR3 is 13 residues long.

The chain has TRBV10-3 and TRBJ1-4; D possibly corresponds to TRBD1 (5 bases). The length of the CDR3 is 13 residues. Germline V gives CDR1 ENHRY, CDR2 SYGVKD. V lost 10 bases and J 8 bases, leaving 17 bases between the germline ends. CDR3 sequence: CATGDQFGEKLFF. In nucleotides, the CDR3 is TGTGCCACCGGGGACCAATTCGGGGAAAAACTGTTTTTT.

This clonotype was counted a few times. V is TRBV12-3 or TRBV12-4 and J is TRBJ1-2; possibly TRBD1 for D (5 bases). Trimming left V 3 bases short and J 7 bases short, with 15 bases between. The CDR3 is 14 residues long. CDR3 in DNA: TGTGCCAGCAGTTTCAGAGGGGAAAGTAGTGGCTACACCTTC. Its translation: CASSFRGESSGYTF.

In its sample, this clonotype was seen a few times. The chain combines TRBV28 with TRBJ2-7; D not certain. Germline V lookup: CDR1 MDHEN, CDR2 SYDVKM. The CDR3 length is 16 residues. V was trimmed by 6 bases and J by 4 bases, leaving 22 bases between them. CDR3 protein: CASRGLHHWLSYEQYF. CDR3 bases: TGTGCCAGCAGAGGGCTACACCATTGGCTCAGTTACGAGCAGTACTTC.

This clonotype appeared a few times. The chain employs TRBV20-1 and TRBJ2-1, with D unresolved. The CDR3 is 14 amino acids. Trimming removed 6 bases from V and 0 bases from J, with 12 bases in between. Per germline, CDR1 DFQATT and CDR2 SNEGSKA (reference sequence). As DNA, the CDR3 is TGCAGTGCACCTGACTTGAGCTCCTACAATGAGCAGTTCTTC. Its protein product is CSAPDLSSYNEQFF.

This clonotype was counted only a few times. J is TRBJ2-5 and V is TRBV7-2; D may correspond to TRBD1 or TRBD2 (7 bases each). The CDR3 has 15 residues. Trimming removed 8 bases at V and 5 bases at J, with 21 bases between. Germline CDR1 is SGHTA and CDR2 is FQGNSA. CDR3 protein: CASSGGGRGSETQYF. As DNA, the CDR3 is TGTGCCAGCTCAGGGGGGGGTAGGGGATCGGAGACCCAGTACTTC.

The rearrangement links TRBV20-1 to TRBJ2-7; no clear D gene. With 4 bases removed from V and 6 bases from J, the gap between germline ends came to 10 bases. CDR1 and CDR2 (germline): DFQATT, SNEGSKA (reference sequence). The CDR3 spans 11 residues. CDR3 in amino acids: CSAIRTGEQYF. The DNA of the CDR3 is TGCAGTGCTATTCGAACCGGCGAGCAGTACTTC.

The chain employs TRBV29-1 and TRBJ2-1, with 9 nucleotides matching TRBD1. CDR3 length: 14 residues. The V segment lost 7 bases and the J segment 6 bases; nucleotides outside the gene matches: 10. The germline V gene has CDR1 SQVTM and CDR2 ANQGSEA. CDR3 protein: CSGLRDRAGNEQFF. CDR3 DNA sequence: TGCAGCGGCCTCCGGGACAGGGCAGGCAATGAGCAGTTCTTC.

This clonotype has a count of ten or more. CDR3 DNA: TGTGCCAGCAGCCCCCCTTGGGGGGTGTTCTATGGCTACACCTTC. This gives the protein CASSPPWGVFYGYTF. The V call is TRBV7-2, the J call TRBJ1-2, with a possible D match to TRBD1 (5 bases). The CDR3 has 15 residues. Germline values: CDR1 SGHTA, CDR2 FQGNSA. V was shortened by 5 bases and J by 4 bases, with 17 bases between the two germline ends. Filled out from reference TRBV7-2 and TRBJ1-2, the complete variable domain reads GAGVSQSPSNKVTEKGKDVELRCDPISGHTALYWYRQSLGQGLEFLIYFQGNSAPDKSGLPSDRFSAERTGGSVSTLTIQRTQQEDSAVYLCASSPPWGVFYGYTFGSGTRLTVV.

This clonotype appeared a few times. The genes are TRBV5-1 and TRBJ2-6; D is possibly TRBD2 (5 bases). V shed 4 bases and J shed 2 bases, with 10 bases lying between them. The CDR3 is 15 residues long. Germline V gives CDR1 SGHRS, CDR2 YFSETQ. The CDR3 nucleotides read TGCGCCAGCAGCCCCGAGGGTGCTGGGGCCAACGTCCTGACTTTC. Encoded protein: CASSPEGAGANVLTF.

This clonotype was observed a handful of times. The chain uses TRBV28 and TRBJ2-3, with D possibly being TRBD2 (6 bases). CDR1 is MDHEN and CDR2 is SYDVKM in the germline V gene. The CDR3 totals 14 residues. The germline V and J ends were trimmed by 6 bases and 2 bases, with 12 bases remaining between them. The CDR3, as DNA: TGTGCCAGCAGCCCGGGGGACCACACAGATACGCAGTATTTT. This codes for CASSPGDHTDTQYF.

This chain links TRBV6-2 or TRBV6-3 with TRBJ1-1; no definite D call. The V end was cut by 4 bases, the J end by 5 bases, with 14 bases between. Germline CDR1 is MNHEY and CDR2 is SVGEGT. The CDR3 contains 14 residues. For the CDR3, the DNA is TGTGCCAGCAGTTGGAGGCATTTGGTAACTGAAGCTTTCTTT. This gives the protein CASSWRHLVTEAFF.

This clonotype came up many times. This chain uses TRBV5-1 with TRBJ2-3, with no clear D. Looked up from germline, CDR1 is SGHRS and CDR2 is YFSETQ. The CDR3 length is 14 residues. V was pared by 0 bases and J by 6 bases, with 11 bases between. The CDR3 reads CASSLEGRSDTQYF. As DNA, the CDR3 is TGCGCCAGCAGCTTGGAGGGCCGGTCGGATACGCAGTATTTT.